These 31 T cell receptor beta chains originate from one sample sequenced in a study of cytomegalovirus exposure and HLA in healthy donors. PCR was performed using 60 Vbeta and 13 Jbeta primers. The protocol was immunoSEQ multiplex PCR, while the TCRdb copy is restricted to in-frame clones and leaves out a portion. This table holds about 140,000 clones, approximately 84% found once. The specimen was PBMCs. Receptors originate from a woman in her sixties in good health and CMV-seropositive.

This clone was observed once. This chain joins TRBV5-1 and TRBJ2-1; 11 positions agree with TRBD2. Germline V gene data show CDR1 as SGHRS and CDR2 as YFSETQ. This CDR3 comprises 19 residues. Trimming removed 4 bases from V and 4 bases from J; junction bases left unmatched: 16. The CDR3 DNA follows: TGCGCCAGCAGCCACCTAGGACTAGCGGGTGGCCCCCCTTACAATGAGCAGTTCTTC. Amino acids: CASSHLGLAGGPPYNEQFF.

This clone was seen just once. This chain uses TRBV12-5 with TRBJ2-1, with 14 bases identical to TRBD2. This CDR3 has 15 residues. The germline CDR1 and CDR2 sequences are LGHNT and FRNRAP. With V trimmed by 4 bases and J by 9 bases, 5 bases remained unmatched. CDR3 protein: CASGWDGLAGGEQFF. CDR3 nucleotide sequence: TGTGCTAGTGGTTGGGATGGACTAGCGGGAGGTGAGCAGTTCTTC.

The chain recombines TRBV29-1 with TRBJ1-1, with a possible D match to TRBD1 (5 bases). Germline values: CDR1 SQVTM, CDR2 ANQGSEA. The CDR3 has 12 residues. Trimming pared 4 bases from V and 3 bases from J, leaving 9 bases between. The chain's CDR3 is CSVGGGYTEAFF. The CDR3, as DNA: TGCAGCGTTGGGGGGGGATACACTGAAGCTTTCTTT.

The V call is TRBV7-3, the J call TRBJ2-3; perhaps TRBD2 as D (6 bases). Per the germline V gene, CDR1 is SGHTA and CDR2 is FQGTGA. V was clipped by 7 bases and J by 1 base, with 12 bases between them. The length of the CDR3 is 14 residues. The DNA for the CDR3 is TGTGCCAGCAAGGGAGGCCCCGGCACAGATACGCAGTATTTT. As protein: CASKGGPGTDTQYF.

This clone was observed a single time. V gene TRBV2 combines with J gene TRBJ2-5; 7 bases match TRBD2. The germline V gene has CDR1 SNHLY and CDR2 FYNNEI. V lost 7 bases, J lost 4 bases, and 6 bases stayed unmatched. The CDR3 is 13 amino acids. The CDR3 is CASNWAGAETQYF. The CDR3 DNA reads as TGTGCCAGCAATTGGGCGGGAGCAGAGACCCAGTACTTC.

The chain employs TRBV5-1 and TRBJ2-7; 11 positions match TRBD2. The CDR3 sequence is 15 residues long. Germline values: CDR1 SGHRS, CDR2 YFSETQ. The junction had 5 bases not matched to a gene; V was cut back by 1 base and J by 5 bases. The DNA for the CDR3 is TGCGCCAGCAGCTTGACTAGCGGGAGTCTCGACGAGCAGTACGTC. Translated, it gives CASSLTSGSLDEQYV.

The gene calls are TRBV10-3 and TRBJ2-7, with a possible D match to TRBD2 (5 bases). Germline V lookup: CDR1 ENHRY, CDR2 SYGVKD. Between the trimmed V and J ends, which lost 6 bases and 0 bases, there was a span of 6 bases. The CDR3 sequence is 12 residues long. The CDR3 nucleotides are TGTGCCATCAGCCGGGGCTCCTACGAGCAGTACTTC. Its protein product is CAISRGSYEQYF.

V gene TRBV5-1 combines with J gene TRBJ1-4, with D perhaps matching TRBD1 (5 bases). Germline loops: CDR1 SGHRS, CDR2 YFSETQ. V was pared by 0 bases and J by 6 bases, with 9 bases between. This CDR3 contains 14 residues. The CDR3 here is CASSLGTTDEKLFF. CDR3 coding DNA: TGCGCCAGCAGCTTGGGGACAACAGATGAAAAACTGTTTTTT.

The chain links TRBV5-6 to TRBJ1-5; tentative D call: TRBD1 (5 bases). Germline V CDR1 and CDR2: SGHDT, YYEEEE. V gave up 1 base and J gave up 2 bases, with 13 bases separating them. The CDR3 length is 16 residues. The CDR3 loop reads CASSLSGGVGNQPQHF. CDR3 sequence (DNA): TGTGCCAGCAGCTTGAGTGGGGGGGTTGGCAATCAGCCCCAGCATTTT.

CDR3 bases: TGTGCCAGCACCCCGGGACAGATCCCCTACGAGCAGTACTTC. Translating it yields CASTPGQIPYEQYF. The rearrangement links TRBV28 to TRBJ2-7, with 7 bases lining up with TRBD1. After removal of 7 bases from V and 2 bases from J, the junction contained 8 bases not matched to a gene. Germline CDR1 and CDR2: MDHEN and SYDVKM. The CDR3 covers 14 residues.

This clone was found a few times. The J gene is TRBJ2-5, the V gene TRBV5-1; D remains ambiguous. Germline CDR1 reads SGHRS; CDR2 reads YFSETQ. CDR3 length: 11 residues. With 4 bases removed from V and 4 bases from J, the gap between germline ends came to 5 bases. CDR3 sequence: CASSLRETQYF. CDR3 nucleotide sequence: TGCGCCAGCAGCCTCCGAGAGACCCAGTACTTC.

The chain couples TRBV6-6 to TRBJ2-5; 8 bases line up with TRBD1. The V segment lost 4 bases and the J segment 5 bases; nucleotides outside the gene matches: 3. This CDR3 contains 13 residues. CDR1 and CDR2 (germline): MNHNY, SVGAGI (reference sequence). The CDR3 spells CASSLQGDETQYF. Written as DNA, the CDR3 is TGTGCCAGCAGTTTACAGGGGGACGAGACCCAGTACTTC.

The rearrangement uses TRBV7-8 and TRBJ2-5, with 8 bases identical to TRBD1. The J call is uncertain, as TRBJ2-7 better fits the DNA end. In germline, CDR1 is SGHVS, CDR2 FQNEAQ. The CDR3 sequence is 12 residues long. The chain's CDR3 is CASAQGDREQYF. As DNA, the CDR3 is TGTGCCAGCGCACAGGGGGATCGCGAGCAGTACTTC.

This chain joins TRBV7-3 and TRBJ2-2, with TRBD2 identical over 9 bases. The germline gives CDR1 SGHTA, CDR2 FQGTGA. This CDR3 has 17 amino acids. Trimming cost V 0 bases and J 4 bases; bases outside gene matches: 6. The CDR3 region is CASSLTSASGITGELFF. For the CDR3, the DNA is TGTGCCAGCAGCTTAACGTCGGCTAGCGGGATCACCGGGGAGCTGTTTTTT.

This clone appeared a single time. The chain couples TRBV4-3 to TRBJ2-3; 8 positions match TRBD2. CDR1 LGHNA and CDR2 YSLEER come from the germline V gene. V was clipped by 0 bases and J by 1 base; unmatched bases: 6. The CDR3 runs to 17 residues. In DNA, the CDR3 is TGCGCCAGCAGCCAAGAATACTCACTAGCGGGCACAGATACGCAGTATTTT. The encoded protein is CASSQEYSLAGTDTQYF.

This clone was counted once. The CDR3 DNA reads as TGTGCCAGCAGCTCCGGGACTAGGTTTTCGTCCTACGAGCAGTACTTC. Its translation: CASSSGTRFSSYEQYF. The J gene is TRBJ2-7, the V gene TRBV27; 8 bases align to TRBD2. CDR3 size: 16 residues. Losses at the gene ends were 6 bases for V and 1 base for J; bases not matched to a gene: 11. Germline V gene sequence: CDR1 MNHEY, CDR2 SMNVEV (reference sequence).

This clone was observed once. The chain links TRBV4-3 to TRBJ1-5, with unresolved D. The CDR3 runs to 15 residues. CDR1 LGHNA and CDR2 YSLEER come from the germline V gene. V lost 0 bases and J 2 bases, leaving 8 bases between the germline ends. Here the CDR3 reads CASSQETGGNQPQHF. The DNA of the CDR3 is TGCGCCAGCAGCCAAGAAACGGGTGGCAATCAGCCCCAGCATTTT.

J is TRBJ1-5 and V is TRBV30, with D unclear. From germline, CDR1 is GTSNPN and CDR2 SVGIG (reference sequence). The V and J ends lost 0 bases and 8 bases respectively, with 17 bases between them. The length of the CDR3 is 15 residues. The DNA for the CDR3 is TGTGCCTGGAGTGTCGGTTTTCAGGTTTGGGAGCCCCAGCATTTT. It codes for CAWSVGFQVWEPQHF.

The V call is TRBV5-1, the J call TRBJ1-3; D is uncertain. CDR1 is SGHRS, CDR2 YFSETQ, per germline. V lost 3 bases to trimming and J lost 0 bases, with 19 bases between them. The CDR3 contains 18 residues. The CDR3 nucleotides read TGCGCCAGCAGCTCTGCGGCACCCGGGAGCAGCTCTGGAAACACCATATATTTT. Translating it yields CASSSAAPGSSSGNTIYF. The full variable domain, completed using reference TRBV5-1 and TRBJ1-3, is KAGVTQTPRYLIKTRGQQVTLSCSPISGHRSVSWYQQTPGQGLQFLFEYFSETQRNKGNFPGRFSGRQFSNSRSEMNVSTLELGDSALYLCASSSAAPGSSSGNTIYFGEGSWLTVV.

This chain uses TRBV30 with TRBJ1-5; D is unresolved. Trimming removed 3 bases from V and 0 bases from J, with 15 bases in between. CDR3 length equals 16 residues. Germline V gene lookup returns CDR1 GTSNPN and CDR2 SVGIG (reference sequence). CDR3 DNA sequence: TGTGCCTGGAGCTCCAAGGAACGGGGTAGCAATCAGCCCCAGCATTTT. This sequence encodes CAWSSKERGSNQPQHF. Full variable domain (missing parts from reference TRBV30 and TRBJ1-5): SQTIHQWPATLVQPVGSPLSLECTVEGTSNPNLYWYRQAAGRGLQLLFYSVGIGQISSEVPQNLSASRPQDRQFILSSKKLLLSDSGFYLCAWSSKERGSNQPQHFGDGTRLSIL.

This chain uses TRBV7-2 with TRBJ1-1; no reliable D call. Per the germline V gene, CDR1 is SGHTA and CDR2 is FQGNSA. V lost 5 bases and J 2 bases, leaving 18 bases between the germline ends. The CDR3 extends over 16 amino acids. The CDR3 protein is CASSPSSRPVNTEAFF. DNA of the CDR3: TGTGCCAGCAGCCCCAGCTCCAGGCCCGTTAACACTGAAGCTTTCTTT.

This chain uses TRBV27 with TRBJ2-1; TRBD2 agrees at 10 bases. The length of the CDR3 is 15 residues. Trimming at V came to 6 bases and at J to 0 bases, leaving 2 bases not matched to a gene. Germline loops: CDR1 MNHEY, CDR2 SMNVEV (reference sequence). This CDR3 reads CASRLAGSSYNEQFF. Written as DNA, the CDR3 is TGTGCCAGCAGACTAGCGGGGAGCTCCTACAATGAGCAGTTCTTC.

V usage is TRBV15 and J usage is TRBJ2-1; D possibly corresponds to TRBD2 (5 bases). CDR3 length equals 13 residues. From germline, CDR1 is LNHNV and CDR2 YYDKDF (reference sequence). V was shortened by 0 bases and J by 9 bases, with 9 bases between the two germline ends. The CDR3 is CATSRDGAGEQFF. In DNA, the CDR3 is TGTGCCACCAGCAGAGATGGTGCGGGTGAGCAGTTCTTC.

The rearrangement uses TRBV7-9 and TRBJ2-7, with 8 bases that match TRBD2. After removal of 5 bases from V and 4 bases from J, the junction contained 10 bases not matched to a gene. Germline V gives CDR1 SEHNR, CDR2 FQNEAQ (reference sequence). The CDR3 has 15 residues. CDR3 in DNA: TGTGCCAGCAGCCGTCCGGGACTAGAAGGTTACGAGCAGTACTTC. This codes for CASSRPGLEGYEQYF.

The DNA of the CDR3 is TGTGCCAGCAGTTCACAGGGTTCTGGAAACACCATATATTTT. The encoded protein is CASSSQGSGNTIYF. V is TRBV28 and J is TRBJ1-3; D might be TRBD1 (6 bases). Trimming stripped 4 bases from V and 1 base from J, with 8 bases between. This CDR3 comprises 14 residues. Germline values: CDR1 MDHEN, CDR2 SYDVKM.

The chain joins TRBV5-4 to TRBJ1-3; no reliable D call. V was shortened by 2 bases and J by 6 bases, with 12 bases between the two germline ends. Germline V gene lookup returns CDR1 SGHNT and CDR2 YYREEE (reference sequence). This CDR3 contains 14 residues. The CDR3 loop is CASSLGGLANTIYF. CDR3 nucleotides: TGTGCCAGCAGCTTAGGTGGGCTTGCAAACACCATATATTTT.

The chain uses TRBV4-1 and TRBJ2-7; the match to TRBD1 covers 7 bases. The CDR3 has 15 amino acids. CDR1 and CDR2 (germline): MGHRA, YSYEKL. With 2 bases clipped from V and 3 bases from J, the junction kept 7 bases outside the gene matches. Written as DNA, the CDR3 is TGCGCCAGCAGCCAACCCGGGACAGAATTCTACGAGCAGTACTTC. It specifies CASSQPGTEFYEQYF.

The V gene is TRBV7-3, the J gene TRBJ2-2; a weak D match, TRBD2 (7 bases). Germline V gene lookup returns CDR1 SGHTA and CDR2 FQGTGA. V lost 5 bases and J lost 1, with 11 bases in between. There are 15 residues in the CDR3. CDR3 sequence: CASSPRGGNTGELFF. The CDR3 DNA reads as TGTGCCAGCAGCCCGAGGGGGGGGAACACCGGGGAGCTGTTTTTT.

This clone was counted a single time. This rearrangement joins TRBV5-4 to TRBJ1-2, with D hard to call. Trimming took off 0 bases at V and 4 bases at J, with 4 bases between the two ends. Germline V gene lookup returns CDR1 SGHNT and CDR2 YYREEE (reference sequence). CDR3 size: 12 residues. The chain's CDR3 is CASSLDSYGYTF. The CDR3 DNA follows: TGTGCCAGCAGCTTGGATAGCTATGGCTACACCTTC.

The gene calls are TRBV7-2 and TRBJ2-1; TRBD2 aligns across 9 bases. CDR1 is SGHTA, CDR2 FQGNSA, per germline. The CDR3 spans 14 residues. Trimming took 2 bases from V and 7 from J; bases not matched to a gene: 3. DNA of the CDR3: TGTGCCAGCAGCTTACTGAGCGGGGGGAATGAGCAGTTCTTC. Translating gives CASSLLSGGNEQFF.

This chain uses TRBV27 with TRBJ2-7; 10 positions agree with TRBD1. The germline gives CDR1 MNHEY, CDR2 SMNVEV (reference sequence). Trimming at V came to 10 bases and at J to 6 bases, leaving 6 bases not matched to a gene. CDR3 length: 12 residues. The CDR3 DNA is TGTGCCACCCGGGACAGGGGCCGCGAGCAGTACTTC. This gives the protein CATRDRGREQYF.